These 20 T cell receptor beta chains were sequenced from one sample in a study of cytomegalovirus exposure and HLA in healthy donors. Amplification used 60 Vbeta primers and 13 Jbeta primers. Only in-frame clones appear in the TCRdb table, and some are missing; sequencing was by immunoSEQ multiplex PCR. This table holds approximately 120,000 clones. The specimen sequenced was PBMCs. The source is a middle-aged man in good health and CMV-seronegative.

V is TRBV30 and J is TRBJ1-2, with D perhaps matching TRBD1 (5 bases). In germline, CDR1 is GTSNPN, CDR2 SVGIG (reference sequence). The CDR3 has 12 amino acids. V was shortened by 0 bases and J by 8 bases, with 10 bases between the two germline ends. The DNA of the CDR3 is TGTGCCTGGAGTGTCTCAGGGATCGGCTACACCTTC. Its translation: CAWSVSGIGYTF.

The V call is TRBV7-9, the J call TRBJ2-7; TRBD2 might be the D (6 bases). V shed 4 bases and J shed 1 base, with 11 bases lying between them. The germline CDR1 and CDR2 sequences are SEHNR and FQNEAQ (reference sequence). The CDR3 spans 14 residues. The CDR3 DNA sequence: TGTGCCAGCAGCTGGAATAGCGGTTCCTACGAGCAGTACTTC. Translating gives CASSWNSGSYEQYF.

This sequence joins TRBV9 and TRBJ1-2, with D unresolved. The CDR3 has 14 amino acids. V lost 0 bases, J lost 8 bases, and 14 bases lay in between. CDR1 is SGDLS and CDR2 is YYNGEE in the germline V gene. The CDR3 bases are TGTGCCAGCAGCGTAGTTACCCCCCTCGGGGGCTACACCTTC. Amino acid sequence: CASSVVTPLGGYTF.

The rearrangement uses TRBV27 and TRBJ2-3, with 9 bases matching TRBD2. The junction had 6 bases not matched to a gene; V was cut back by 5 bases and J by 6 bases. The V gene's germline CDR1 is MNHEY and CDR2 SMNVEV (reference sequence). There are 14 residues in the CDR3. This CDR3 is CASSGSGSRDTQYF. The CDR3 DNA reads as TGTGCCAGCAGTGGTAGCGGGAGCAGGGATACGCAGTATTTT.

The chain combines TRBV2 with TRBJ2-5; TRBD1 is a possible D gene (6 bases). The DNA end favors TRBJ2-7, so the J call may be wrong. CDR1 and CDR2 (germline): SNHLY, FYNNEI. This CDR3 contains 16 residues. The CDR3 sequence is CASSEGPATGSYEQYF. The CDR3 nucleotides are TGTGCCAGCAGTGAGGGCCCTGCGACAGGTTCTTACGAGCAGTACTTC.

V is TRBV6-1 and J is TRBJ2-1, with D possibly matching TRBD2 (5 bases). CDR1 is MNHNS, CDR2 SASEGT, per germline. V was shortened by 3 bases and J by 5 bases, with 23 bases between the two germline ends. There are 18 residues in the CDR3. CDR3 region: CASSERLARPLENNEQFF. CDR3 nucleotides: TGTGCCAGCAGTGAGAGGTTAGCGAGGCCTCTCGAGAACAATGAGCAGTTCTTC.

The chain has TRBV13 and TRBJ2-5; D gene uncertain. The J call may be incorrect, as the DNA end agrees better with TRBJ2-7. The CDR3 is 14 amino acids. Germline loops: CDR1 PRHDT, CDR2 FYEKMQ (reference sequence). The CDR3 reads CASSSTINSYEQYF. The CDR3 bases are TGTGCCAGCAGCTCTACTATTAACTCCTACGAGCAGTACTTC.

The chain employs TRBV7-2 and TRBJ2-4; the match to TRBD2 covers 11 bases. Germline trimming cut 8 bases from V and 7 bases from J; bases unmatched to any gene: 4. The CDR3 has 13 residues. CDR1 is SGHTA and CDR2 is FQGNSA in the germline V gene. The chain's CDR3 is CASALAGVNIQYF. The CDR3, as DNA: TGTGCCAGCGCACTAGCGGGAGTTAACATTCAGTACTTC.

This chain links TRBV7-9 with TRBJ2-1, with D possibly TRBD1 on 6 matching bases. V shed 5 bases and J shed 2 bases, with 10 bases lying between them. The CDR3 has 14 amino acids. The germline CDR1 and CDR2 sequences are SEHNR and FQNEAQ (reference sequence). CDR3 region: CASSPRDTYNEQFF. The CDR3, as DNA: TGTGCCAGCAGCCCACGGGACACCTACAATGAGCAGTTCTTC.

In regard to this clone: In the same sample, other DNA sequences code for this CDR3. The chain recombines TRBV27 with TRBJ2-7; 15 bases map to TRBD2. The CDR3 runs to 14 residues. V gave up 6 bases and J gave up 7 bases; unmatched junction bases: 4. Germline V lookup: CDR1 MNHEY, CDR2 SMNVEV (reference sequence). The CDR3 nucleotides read TGTGCCAGCAGAGGACTAGCGGGAGGGTGGGAGCAGTACTTC. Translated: CASRGLAGGWEQYF.

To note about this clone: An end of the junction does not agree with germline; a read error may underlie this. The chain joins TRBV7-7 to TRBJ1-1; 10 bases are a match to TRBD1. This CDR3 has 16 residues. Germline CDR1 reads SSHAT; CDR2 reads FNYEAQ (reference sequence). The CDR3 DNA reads TGTGCTAGCAGCCCATGGACAGGGGGTTATTCCACTGAAGCTTTCTTT. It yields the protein CASSPWTGGYSTEAFF.

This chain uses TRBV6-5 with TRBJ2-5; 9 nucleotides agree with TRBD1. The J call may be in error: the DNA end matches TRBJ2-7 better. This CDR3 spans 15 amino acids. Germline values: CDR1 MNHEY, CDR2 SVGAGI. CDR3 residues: CASTSAGTGPYEQYF. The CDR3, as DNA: TGTGCCAGCACGTCAGCCGGGACAGGGCCCTACGAGCAGTACTTC.

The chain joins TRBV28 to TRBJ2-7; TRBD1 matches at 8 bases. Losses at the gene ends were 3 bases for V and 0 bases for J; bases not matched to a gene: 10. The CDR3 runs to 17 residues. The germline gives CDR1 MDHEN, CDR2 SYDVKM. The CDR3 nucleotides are TGTGCCAGCAGTTTGACCCGGGACAGGTTGGGCTCCTACGAGCAGTACTTC. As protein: CASSLTRDRLGSYEQYF.

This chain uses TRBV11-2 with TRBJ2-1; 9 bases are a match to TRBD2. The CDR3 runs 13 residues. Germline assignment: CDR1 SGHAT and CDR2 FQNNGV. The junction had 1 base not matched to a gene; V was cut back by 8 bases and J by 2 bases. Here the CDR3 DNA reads TGTGCCAGCGCGGGAGGGCCCTACAATGAGCAGTTCTTC. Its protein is CASAGGPYNEQFF.

CDR3 nucleotide sequence: TGTGCCAGCAAAGGACAGGACCTAATCATAAAGCCCCAGCATTTT. Its translation: CASKGQDLIIKPQHF. The rearrangement links TRBV28 to TRBJ1-5; 7 bases fit TRBD1. V dropped 7 bases and J dropped 8; count of bases not matched to a gene: 14. CDR1 MDHEN and CDR2 SYDVKM come from the germline V gene. The CDR3 is made up of 15 amino acids.

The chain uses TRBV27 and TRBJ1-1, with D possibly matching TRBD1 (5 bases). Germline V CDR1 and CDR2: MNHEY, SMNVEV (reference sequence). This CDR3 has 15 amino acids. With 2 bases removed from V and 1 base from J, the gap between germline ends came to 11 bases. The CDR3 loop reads CASSLEAGSNTEAFF. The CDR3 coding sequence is TGTGCCAGCAGTTTAGAGGCAGGGTCGAACACTGAAGCTTTCTTT.

The CDR3 bases are TGCGCCAGCAGCAGTGGACGGGGATGGAGCACAGATACGCAGTATTTT. Amino acids: CASSSGRGWSTDTQYF. The V call is TRBV4-3, the J call TRBJ2-3, with a possible D match to TRBD2 (5 bases). Germline loops: CDR1 LGHNA, CDR2 YSLEER. Between the trimmed V and J ends, which lost 5 bases and 0 bases, there was a span of 15 bases. This CDR3 has 16 amino acids.

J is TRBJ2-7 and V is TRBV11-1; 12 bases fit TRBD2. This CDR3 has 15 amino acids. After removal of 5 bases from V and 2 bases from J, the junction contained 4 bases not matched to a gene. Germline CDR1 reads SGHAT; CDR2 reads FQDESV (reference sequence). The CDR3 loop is CASSTLAGGTYEQYF. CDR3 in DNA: TGTGCCAGCAGCACACTAGCGGGAGGTACCTACGAGCAGTACTTC.

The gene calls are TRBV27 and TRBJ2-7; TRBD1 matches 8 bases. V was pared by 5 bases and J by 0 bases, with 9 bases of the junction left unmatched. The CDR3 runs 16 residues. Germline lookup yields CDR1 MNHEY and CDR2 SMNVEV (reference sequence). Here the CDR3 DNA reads TGTGCCAGCAGTCGACATATGACAGGGGTCTCCTACGAGCAGTACTTC. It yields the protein CASSRHMTGVSYEQYF.

CDR3 amino acids: CACSGRRLSNVNTIYF. CDR3 nucleotide sequence: TGTGCCTGTAGCGGGCGGAGGTTATCTAATGTGAACACCATATATTTT. The chain carries TRBV30 and TRBJ1-3; D unclear. Germline assignment: CDR1 GTSNPN and CDR2 SVGIG (reference sequence). V lost 6 bases and J lost 7, with 25 bases in between. CDR3 length: 16 residues.